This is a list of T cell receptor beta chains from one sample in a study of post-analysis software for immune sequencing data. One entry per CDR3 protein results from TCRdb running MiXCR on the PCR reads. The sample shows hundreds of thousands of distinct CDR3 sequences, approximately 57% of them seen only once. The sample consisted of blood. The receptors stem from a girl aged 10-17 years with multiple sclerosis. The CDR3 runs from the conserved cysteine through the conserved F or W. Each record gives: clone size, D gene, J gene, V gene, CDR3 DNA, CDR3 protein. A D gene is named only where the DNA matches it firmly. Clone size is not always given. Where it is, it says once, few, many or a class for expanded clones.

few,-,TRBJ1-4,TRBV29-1,TGCAGCGTGGGACAAAGAGGAAATGAAAAACTGTTTTTT,CSVGQRGNEKLFF
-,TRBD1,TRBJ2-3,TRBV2,TGTGCCAGCAGTCAGGACAGGGGGTACACAGATACGCAGTATTTT,CASSQDRGYTDTQYF
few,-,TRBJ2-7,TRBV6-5,TGTGCCAGTAACCAGGGGAAACCCTACGAGCAGTACTTC,CASNQGKPYEQYF
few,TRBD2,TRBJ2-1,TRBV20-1,TGCAGTGCTAGGGCGCCGGGACTAGCTAATGAGCAGTTCTTC,CSARAPGLANEQFF
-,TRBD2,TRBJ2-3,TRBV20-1,TGCAGTGCTAGTCCTCCTCAGGCGGGAGTCACAGATACGCAGTATTTT,CSASPPQAGVTDTQYF
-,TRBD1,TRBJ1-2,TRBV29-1,TGCAGCGTTGTCCGGACAGGAACCAACACCTTC,CSVVRTGTNTF
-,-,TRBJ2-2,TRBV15,TGTGCCACCAGCAGAGATCTGAGGGGGGGAAACACCGGGGAGCTGTTTTTT,CATSRDLRGGNTGELFF
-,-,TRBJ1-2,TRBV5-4,TGTGCCAGCAGCTTGGAAGGGGCGGGTGGCTACACCTTC,CASSLEGAGGYTF
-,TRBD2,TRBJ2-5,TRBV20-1,TGCAGTGCTAGAGATTCGGGCAAAGCGGGGGGGAAAGAGACCCAGTACTTC,CSARDSGKAGGKETQYF
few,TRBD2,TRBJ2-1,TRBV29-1,TGCAGCGTACGGGCGGGGGGGACATCCTACAATGAGCAGTTCTTC,CSVRAGGTSYNEQFF
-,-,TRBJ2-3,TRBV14,TGTGCCAGCAGCCAGAGCGCCCACATGCAGTATTTT,CASSQSAHMQYF
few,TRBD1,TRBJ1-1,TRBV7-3,TGTGCCAGCAGCGAAACGACAGGGAAAGCTTTCTTT,CASSETTGKAFF
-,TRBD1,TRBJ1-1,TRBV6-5,TGTGCCAGCAGTTACACCGGGACAGGGGGCGCGAACACTGAAGCTTTCTTT,CASSYTGTGGANTEAFF
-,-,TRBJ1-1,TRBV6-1,TGTGCCAGCATCCATCACCTGAACACTGAAGCTTTCTTT,CASIHHLNTEAFF
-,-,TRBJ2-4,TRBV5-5,TGTGCCAGCAGCCTACTTAGGGGGGACCCCTCTTGGGACATTCAGTACTTC,CASSLLRGDPSWDIQYF
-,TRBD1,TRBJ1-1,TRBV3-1,TGTGCCAGCAGCCACGAAGACAGGGTGAACACTGAAGCTTTCTTT,CASSHEDRVNTEAFF
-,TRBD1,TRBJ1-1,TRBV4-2,TGTGCCAGCAGCCAAGATATGGGGACAGGGGGAACTGAAGCTTTCTTT,CASSQDMGTGGTEAFF
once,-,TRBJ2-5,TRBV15,TGTGCCACCAGCACGGACTGGTGGGGAGAGACCCAGTACTTC,CATSTDWWGETQYF
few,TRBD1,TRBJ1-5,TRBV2,TGTGCCGGGGGGACAGGGGGCCGATCCAATCAGCCCCAGCATTTT,CAGGTGGRSNQPQHF
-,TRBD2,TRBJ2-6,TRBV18,TGTGCCAGCTCATCCTTAGCGGGAGCTGGGGCCAACGTCCTGACTTTC,CASSSLAGAGANVLTF
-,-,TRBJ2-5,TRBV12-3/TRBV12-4,TGTGCCAGCAGTCCCGAAAGGGTCCAAGAGACCCAGTACTTC,CASSPERVQETQYF
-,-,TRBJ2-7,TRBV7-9,TGTGCCAGCAGCGCCTTGGTGGATCCGTCCGAGCAGTACTTC,CASSALVDPSEQYF
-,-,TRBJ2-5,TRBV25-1,TGTGCCAGCACCGGCCTAACAGGGTCCGAGACCCAGTACTTC,CASTGLTGSETQYF
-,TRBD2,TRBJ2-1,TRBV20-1,TGCAGTGCTAGCACTAGCGGGAGAGTCTACAATGAGCAGTTCTTC,CSASTSGRVYNEQFF
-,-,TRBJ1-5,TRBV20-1,TGCAGTGCTAGTACCGATCTGACTCAGAGACCCAATCAGCCCCAGCATTTT,CSASTDLTQRPNQPQHF
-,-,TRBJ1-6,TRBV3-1,TGTGCCAGCAGCCAGGAGGGAGGGGCAGGGTTGGATCCCCTCCACTTT,CASSQEGGAGLDPLHF